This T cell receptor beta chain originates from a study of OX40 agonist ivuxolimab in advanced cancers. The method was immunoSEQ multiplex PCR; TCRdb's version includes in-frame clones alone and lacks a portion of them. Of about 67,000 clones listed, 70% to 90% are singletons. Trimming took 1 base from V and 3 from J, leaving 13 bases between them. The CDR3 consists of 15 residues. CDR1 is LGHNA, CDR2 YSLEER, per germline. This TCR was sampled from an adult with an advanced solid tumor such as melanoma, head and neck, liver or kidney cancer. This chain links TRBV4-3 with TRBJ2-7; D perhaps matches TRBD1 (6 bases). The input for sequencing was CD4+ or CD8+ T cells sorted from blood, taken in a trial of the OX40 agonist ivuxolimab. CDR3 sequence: CASSQVSGGRYEQYF. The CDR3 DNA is TGCGCCAGCAGCCAAGTGAGTGGGGGCCGCTACGAGCAGTACTTC.